This T cell receptor (beta chain) was sequenced during a study of control samples from healthy donors and cancer patients. This clone was detected once. Data came from immunoSEQ multiplex PCR; TCRdb stores just in-frame clones and leaves some out. Among 77,000 or so clones listed, roughly 89% were seen once. Germline V CDR1 and CDR2: MNHNY, SVGAGI (reference sequence). V lost 0 bases, J lost 3 bases, and 12 bases lay in between. The CDR3 is 15 amino acids. V is TRBV6-6 and J is TRBJ2-7, with a weak D call TRBD1 (7 bases). This sequence was found in a young man in good health. Sequenced input: blood. CDR3 nucleotide sequence: TGTGCCAGCAGTTACTCCGGTCAGGGGGGCTACGAGCAGTACTTC. It translates to CASSYSGQGGYEQYF.